This T cell receptor (beta chain) was recovered during a study of cytomegalovirus exposure and HLA in healthy donors. Study outcomes and limitations: For presence/absence analyses, sequencing depth was assumed to be roughly uniform across donors. Sequencing artifact likely explains a cluster of highly shared sequence variants.

CDR3 length: 14 residues. In germline, CDR1 is SGDLS, CDR2 YYNGEE. V was pared by 0 bases and J by 7 bases, with 10 bases between. About this clone: Its antigen is unknown.

A multiplex PCR was run with 60 Vbeta primers and 13 Jbeta primers. Sequenced by immunoSEQ multiplex PCR; TCRdb stores in-frame clones only, minus some. In the table there are 85,000 to 100,000 clones, about 79% of which are singletons. The sequenced sample was PBMCs. This chain connects TRBV9 to TRBJ1-4; D ambiguous. The sequence derives from a male donor in good health and CMV-seropositive. CDR3 DNA: TGTGCCAGCAGCGTAGCTAGAGGGCGTGAAAAACTGTTTTTT. This gives the protein CASSVARGREKLFF.